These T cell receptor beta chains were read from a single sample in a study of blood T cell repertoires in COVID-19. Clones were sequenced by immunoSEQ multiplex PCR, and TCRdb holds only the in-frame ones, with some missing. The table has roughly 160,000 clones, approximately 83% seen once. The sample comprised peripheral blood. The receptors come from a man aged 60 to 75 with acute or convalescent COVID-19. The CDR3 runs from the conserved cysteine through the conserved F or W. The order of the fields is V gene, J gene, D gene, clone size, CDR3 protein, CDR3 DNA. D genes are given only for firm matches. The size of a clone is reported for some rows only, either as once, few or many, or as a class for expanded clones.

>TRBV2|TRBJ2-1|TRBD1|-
CASSAAQGQGHEQFF
TGTGCCAGCAGTGCCGCCCAGGGACAGGGCCATGAGCAGTTCTTC
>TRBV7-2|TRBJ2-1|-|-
CASTRDNSYNEQFF
TGTGCCAGCACCCGGGACAACTCCTACAATGAGCAGTTCTTC
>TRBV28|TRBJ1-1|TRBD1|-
CASSFGQGHTEAFF
TGTGCCAGCAGTTTCGGACAGGGACACACTGAAGCTTTCTTT
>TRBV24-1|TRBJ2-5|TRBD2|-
CATSDFKASGKETQYF
TGTGCCACCAGTGATTTTAAGGCTAGCGGTAAAGAGACCCAGTACTTC
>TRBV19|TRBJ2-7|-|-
CASSINQGGYEQYF
TGTGCCAGTAGTATAAATCAGGGCGGCTACGAGCAGTACTTC
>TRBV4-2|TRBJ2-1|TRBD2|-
CASSQDGTSAYNEQFF
TGTGCCAGCAGCCAAGATGGGACTAGCGCCTACAATGAGCAGTTCTTC
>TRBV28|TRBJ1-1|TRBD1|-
CASSSLRTGGRLGEAFF
TGTGCCAGCAGTTCCCTCAGGACAGGGGGAAGGTTGGGTGAAGCTTTCTTT
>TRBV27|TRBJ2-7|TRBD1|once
CASRGTGLSYEQYF
TGTGCCAGCAGGGGGACAGGACTCTCCTACGAGCAGTACTTC
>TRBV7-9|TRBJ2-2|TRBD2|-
CASSYGLAGNTGELFF
TGTGCCAGCAGCTACGGACTAGCGGGCAACACCGGGGAGCTGTTTTTT
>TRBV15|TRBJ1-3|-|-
CATSRGGSTGNTIYF
TGTGCCACCAGCAGAGGTGGGAGTACCGGAAACACCATATATTTT
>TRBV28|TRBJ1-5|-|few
CASSRQPGNQPQHF
TGTGCCAGCAGCAGACAGCCAGGCAATCAGCCCCAGCATTTT